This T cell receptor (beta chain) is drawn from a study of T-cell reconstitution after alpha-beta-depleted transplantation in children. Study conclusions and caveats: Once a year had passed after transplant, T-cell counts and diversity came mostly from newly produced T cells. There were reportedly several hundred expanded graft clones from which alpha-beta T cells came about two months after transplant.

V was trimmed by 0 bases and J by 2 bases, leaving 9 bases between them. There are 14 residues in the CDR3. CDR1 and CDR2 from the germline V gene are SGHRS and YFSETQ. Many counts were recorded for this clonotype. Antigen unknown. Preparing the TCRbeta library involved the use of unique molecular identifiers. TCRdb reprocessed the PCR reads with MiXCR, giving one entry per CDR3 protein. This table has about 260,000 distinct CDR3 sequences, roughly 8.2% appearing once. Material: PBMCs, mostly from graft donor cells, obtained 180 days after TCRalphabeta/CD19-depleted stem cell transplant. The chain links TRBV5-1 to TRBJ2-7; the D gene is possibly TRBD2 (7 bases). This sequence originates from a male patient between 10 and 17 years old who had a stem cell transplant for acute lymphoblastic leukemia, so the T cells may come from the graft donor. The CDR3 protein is CASSLVGGPYEQYF. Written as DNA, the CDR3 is TGCGCCAGCAGCTTGGTCGGGGGGCCCTACGAGCAGTACTTC.